This TCR beta chain was recorded in a study of identical twins. This clonotype was seen a few times. In TCRdb, the 5' RACE reads were re-called with MiXCR into one record per CDR3 protein. The sample holds about 660,000 distinct CDR3 sequences, 8.5% to 9% seen once. CDR1 and CDR2 from the germline V gene are LGHNA and YSLEER. This CDR3 contains 16 residues. Trimming cost V 4 bases and J 0 bases; bases outside gene matches: 6. These data also formed part of another study, on yellow fever vaccine responses in identical twins.

The V gene is TRBV4-3, the J gene TRBJ2-4; the match to TRBD1 covers 7 bases. This TCR derives from a woman aged 18-29 years in good health. Specimen: PBMCs. CDR3 loop: CASSPGTALAKNIQYF. The CDR3 DNA sequence: TGCGCCAGCAGCCCTGGGACAGCCCTAGCCAAAAACATTCAGTACTTC.